The 25 T cell receptor beta chains below come from one sample, sequenced in a study of T cell responses to AZD1222 COVID-19 vaccine. TCRdb's copy holds only in-frame clones and misses some; the assay was immunoSEQ multiplex PCR. In the table there are about 270,000 clones, 90% to 95% of which are singletons. This material consisted of peripheral blood, taken 28 days after the second AZD1222 dose. The receptors stem from an adult who received the AZD1222 COVID-19 vaccine.

Only a few counts were recorded for this clone. The chain combines TRBV5-1 with TRBJ2-1, with no clear D. This CDR3 has 16 amino acids. Per germline, CDR1 SGHRS and CDR2 YFSETQ. V was shortened by 0 bases and J by 6 bases, with 16 bases between the two germline ends. The CDR3 region has the DNA TGCGCCAGCAGCTTGGAGCTTACGAGGATGGGCAATGAGCAGTTCTTC. Translating it yields CASSLELTRMGNEQFF.

The V and J genes are TRBV6-5 and TRBJ2-7; 7 positions agree with TRBD1. The CDR3 has 15 residues. The V gene's germline CDR1 is MNHEY and CDR2 SVGAGI. Losses at the gene ends were 8 bases for V and 0 bases for J; bases not matched to a gene: 10. CDR3 residues: CASCLTDRSSYEQYF. The CDR3 bases are TGTGCCAGCTGCTTGACGGACAGGAGCTCCTACGAGCAGTACTTC.

V and J are TRBV19 and TRBJ1-2; D ambiguous. CDR1 is LNHDA, CDR2 SQIVND, per germline (reference sequence). This CDR3 spans 13 amino acids. V was clipped by 6 bases and J by 8 bases, with 16 bases between them. The CDR3 sequence is CASRPSGLDGYTF. Here the CDR3 DNA reads TGTGCCAGTAGGCCCTCGGGGTTGGACGGCTACACCTTC.

The chain combines TRBV10-1 with TRBJ2-3, with TRBD1 matching over 7 bases. This CDR3 has 14 residues. The V gene's germline CDR1 is WNHNN and CDR2 SYGVQD (reference sequence). V shed 6 bases, J shed 5 bases, and the junction held 8 bases outside the gene matches. CDR3 protein: CASSSWGQKDTQYF. CDR3 bases: TGCGCCAGCAGCTCGTGGGGACAGAAAGATACGCAGTATTTT.

J is TRBJ1-2 and V is TRBV7-3, with TRBD1 as a possible D gene (5 bases). Germline CDR1 is SGHTA and CDR2 is FQGTGA. This CDR3 has 15 residues. Trimming left V 0 bases short and J 3 bases short, with 11 bases between. The CDR3 DNA is TGTGCCAGCAGCTTAACGGGGGACGGGGACTATGGCTACACCTTC. Translation: CASSLTGDGDYGYTF.

Written as DNA, the CDR3 is TGTGCAAGTCGCTTACGAACCGGGACTAGCGTCAGTTACGAGCAGTACTTC. This gives the protein CASRLRTGTSVSYEQYF. The rearrangement joins TRBV12-2 to TRBJ2-7; TRBD2, as called in the table, went unchecked against the DNA. TRBV12-2 corresponds to a pseudogene. This CDR3 is 17 amino acids long.

This clone was recorded only once. The gene calls are TRBV5-1 and TRBJ2-5; D unresolved. Per germline, CDR1 SGHRS and CDR2 YFSETQ. With 1 base removed from V and 1 base from J, the gap between germline ends came to 8 bases. The CDR3 runs 14 residues. CDR3 region: CASSLQTGQETQYF. As DNA, the CDR3 is TGCGCCAGCAGCTTGCAAACTGGCCAAGAGACCCAGTACTTC. Variable domain in full (rest from reference TRBV5-1 and TRBJ2-5): KAGVTQTPRYLIKTRGQQVTLSCSPISGHRSVSWYQQTPGQGLQFLFEYFSETQRNKGNFPGRFSGRQFSNSRSEMNVSTLELGDSALYLCASSLQTGQETQYFGPGTRLLVL.

The rearrangement joins TRBV5-1 to TRBJ2-7; D tentatively fits TRBD1 or TRBD2 (5 bases each). Trimming removed 3 bases from V and 2 bases from J, with 12 bases in between. The CDR3 covers 14 residues. Germline loops: CDR1 SGHRS, CDR2 YFSETQ. Written as DNA, the CDR3 is TGCGCCAGCAGCTCCGGGACGAGCCCCTACGAGCAGTACTTC. This encodes CASSSGTSPYEQYF.

The rearrangement uses TRBV19 and TRBJ1-2; D might be TRBD1 (5 bases). Per the germline V gene, CDR1 is LNHDA and CDR2 is SQIVND (reference sequence). Trimming took off 5 bases at V and 4 bases at J, with 17 bases between the two ends. This CDR3 has 15 residues. The CDR3 reads CASSVSPGTFYGYTF. The CDR3 nucleotides read TGTGCCAGTAGTGTCTCCCCCGGGACGTTCTATGGCTACACCTTC.

The rearrangement joins TRBV28 to TRBJ1-1, with D maybe TRBD1 (5 bases). Trimming removed 4 bases from V and 1 base from J, with 10 bases in between. CDR3 size: 14 residues. From germline, CDR1 is MDHEN and CDR2 SYDVKM. The CDR3 loop is CASSSSGGNTEAFF. The CDR3 DNA is TGTGCCAGCAGTTCCTCTGGGGGGAACACTGAAGCTTTCTTT. Combining the CDR3 with reference TRBV28 and TRBJ1-1 gives the whole variable domain DVKVTQSSRYLVKRTGEKVFLECVQDMDHENMFWYRQDPGLGLRLIYFSYDVKMKEKGDIPEGYSVSREKKERFSLILESASTNQTSMYLCASSSSGGNTEAFFGQGTRLTVV.

V is TRBV29-1 and J is TRBJ2-3; no clear D. CDR3 length equals 14 residues. Germline V gene lookup returns CDR1 SQVTM and CDR2 ANQGSEA. Trimming took off 3 bases at V and 6 bases at J, with 16 bases between the two ends. CDR3 protein: CSVDLVGVWDTQYF. The CDR3 nucleotides are TGCAGCGTTGATCTAGTCGGCGTCTGGGATACGCAGTATTTT.

This clone came up a few times. The chain carries TRBV5-6 and TRBJ2-7, with a possible D match to TRBD1 (5 bases). Germline CDR1 is SGHDT and CDR2 is YYEEEE. This CDR3 is 14 amino acids long. V was trimmed by 3 bases and J by 0 bases, leaving 10 bases between them. The chain's CDR3 is CASSSRQSSYEQYF. CDR3 nucleotide sequence: TGTGCCAGCAGCTCCCGACAGAGCTCCTACGAGCAGTACTTC.

V usage is TRBV6-5 and J usage is TRBJ2-1; D perhaps matches TRBD2 (6 bases). This CDR3 has 15 residues. CDR1 and CDR2 (germline): MNHEY, SVGAGI. V shed 0 bases and J shed 3 bases, with 9 bases lying between them. The CDR3 is CASSYSGLVYNEQFF. CDR3 nucleotide sequence: TGTGCCAGCAGTTACTCGGGACTTGTCTACAATGAGCAGTTCTTC.

The sample holds a few counts of this clone. This chain uses TRBV6-5 with TRBJ1-4; no clear D. V was pared by 6 bases and J by 8 bases, with 13 bases between. The CDR3 has 13 amino acids. Looked up from germline, CDR1 is MNHEY and CDR2 is SVGAGI. CDR3 in DNA: TGTGCCAGCAGCTACCGGCCCCGAGAAAAACTGTTTTTT. Its protein is CASSYRPREKLFF.

Here the CDR3 reads CASSHFQGAQVWEKLFF. In DNA form, the CDR3 reads TGCGCCAGCAGCCACTTTCAGGGGGCTCAGGTTTGGGAAAAACTGTTTTTT. The chain employs TRBV4-1 and TRBJ1-4, with 8 bases matching TRBD1. After removal of 3 bases from V and 8 bases from J, the junction contained 14 bases not matched to a gene. This CDR3 is 17 amino acids long. The V gene's germline CDR1 is MGHRA and CDR2 YSYEKL.

The rearrangement links TRBV30 to TRBJ1-4; 10 bases are a match to TRBD1. V was clipped by 2 bases and J by 10 bases; unmatched bases: 13. The CDR3 runs to 16 residues. The germline V gene encodes CDR1 GTSNPN and CDR2 SVGIG (reference sequence). The CDR3 nucleotides are TGTGCCTGGAGTTTCCCTTATTCCGGGACAGGGGTAAAACTGTTTTTT. It yields the protein CAWSFPYSGTGVKLFF.

CDR3 residues: CASSLAWGGNQPQHF. For the CDR3, the DNA is TGTGCCAGCAGCCTAGCGTGGGGGGGCAATCAGCCCCAGCATTTT. The rearrangement uses TRBV11-2 and TRBJ1-5, with a weak D call TRBD1 (5 bases). The CDR3 covers 15 residues. Trimming cost V 5 bases and J 2 bases, with 13 bases left between them. Germline loops: CDR1 SGHAT, CDR2 FQNNGV.

This clone was seen once. The chain joins TRBV4-1 to TRBJ2-4; 8 bases match TRBD2. This CDR3 comprises 18 residues. From germline, CDR1 is MGHRA and CDR2 YSYEKL. With 1 base clipped from V and 0 bases from J, the junction kept 8 bases outside the gene matches. The CDR3 DNA reads as TGCGCCAGCAGCCAAGGTTCGGGCGGGGGGTTAGCCAAAAACATTCAGTACTTC. This codes for CASSQGSGGGLAKNIQYF.

The chain combines TRBV19 with TRBJ2-2; a possible D gene is TRBD1 (6 bases). From germline, CDR1 is LNHDA and CDR2 SQIVND (reference sequence). V was clipped by 10 bases and J by 4 bases, with 13 bases between them. The CDR3 consists of 13 residues. The CDR3 loop reads CATQGSSTGELFF. The CDR3, as DNA: TGTGCCACCCAGGGGAGTAGCACCGGGGAGCTGTTTTTT.

The chain links TRBV29-1 to TRBJ1-5; possible D gene TRBD1, 5 bases. Germline CDR1 reads SQVTM; CDR2 reads ANQGSEA. With 3 bases removed from V and 9 bases from J, the gap between germline ends came to 18 bases. This CDR3 has 14 residues. The CDR3 reads CSVEVGAGSGPQHF. DNA for the CDR3: TGCAGCGTTGAGGTTGGAGCAGGGAGCGGGCCCCAGCATTTT.

This rearrangement joins TRBV12-3 or TRBV12-4 to TRBJ2-1, with D unclear. V dropped 5 bases and J dropped 9 bases, with 8 bases sitting between them. This CDR3 contains 11 residues. The CDR3 nucleotides read TGTGCCAGCAGTCTCGCAGCTGAGCAGTTCTTC. It is translated as CASSLAAEQFF.

The genes are TRBV7-3 and TRBJ2-1, with D tentatively TRBD2 (6 bases). V gave up 0 bases and J gave up 8 bases, with 11 bases separating them. The length of the CDR3 is 14 residues. Per germline, CDR1 SGHTA and CDR2 FQGTGA. This CDR3 reads CASSLTVGGDEQFF. The CDR3 DNA is TGTGCCAGCAGCTTAACGGTCGGGGGAGATGAGCAGTTCTTC.

This chain joins TRBV14 and TRBJ2-1; TRBD1 matches at 9 bases. The CDR3 is made up of 16 amino acids. With V trimmed by 0 bases and J by 1 base, 1 base remained unmatched. Germline lookup yields CDR1 SGHDN and CDR2 FVKESK. This CDR3 reads CASSQEGTGSYNEQFF. As DNA, the CDR3 is TGTGCCAGCAGCCAAGAGGGGACAGGGTCCTACAATGAGCAGTTCTTC.

V is TRBV19 and J is TRBJ1-5; D gene uncertain. This CDR3 comprises 12 residues. Trimming shortened V by 5 bases and J by 2 bases, and 4 bases separated the two germline ends. The V gene's germline CDR1 is LNHDA and CDR2 SQIVND (reference sequence). CDR3 amino acids: CASSFRNQPQHF. The CDR3 DNA reads as TGTGCCAGTAGTTTCCGCAATCAGCCCCAGCATTTT.

The chain recombines TRBV28 with TRBJ1-4; D remains ambiguous. In germline, CDR1 is MDHEN, CDR2 SYDVKM. The CDR3 loop spans 14 amino acids. V was pared by 6 bases and J by 4 bases, with 12 bases between. The CDR3 sequence: CASSPSVFNEKLFF. CDR3 DNA sequence: TGTGCCAGCAGCCCCTCAGTATTTAATGAAAAACTGTTTTTT.